This T cell receptor beta chain comes out of a study of identical twins (dated by TCRdb to about 2016). With regard to the full study: To test whether fetal clonotypes persist, this study deep-sequenced TCR alpha and beta repertoires from monozygotic twins, from unrelated adults of various ages, and from cord blood. Replicate twin experiments were performed at different times using different library preparation protocols to rule out contamination. Points the paper makes about the study in general: Compared with coincidental sharing between unrelated individuals, out-of-frame TCR alpha sequences shared between twins had an excess of sequences with low generation probability. Invariant T cells such as MAIT and iNKT could partly confound zero-insertion analyses, although diverse VJ usage argued against such confounding for most clonotypes. Because the same donors could not be followed over many years, the conclusions relied on cross-sectional statistical analysis. The excess sharing between twins in beta out-of-frame sequences was weaker because fewer shared sequences reduced the signal-to-noise ratio. In monozygotic twins, out-of-frame TCR alpha sharing was systematically underestimated by recombination models, although the models agreed with sharing between unrelated individuals. Abundant cord blood beta clonotypes had fewer insertions, young adult naive repertoires showed a similar but weaker trend, and memory repertoires showed no such trend.

Only healthy Caucasian donors were included. The twin cohort comprised three pairs of female monozygotic twins, all aged about 18 to 29 years. Peripheral blood mononuclear cells were the source from which RNA for the TCR libraries was isolated. V and J lose 3 bases and 5 bases, and a span of 15 bases separates them. The CDR3 numbers 15 residues from cysteine through phenylalanine. Only CDR3 DNA is held: 45 bases, read in frame from base 1. According to the germline V gene, CDR1 reads SGDLS and CDR2 reads YYNGEE. Library prep was done by 5' RACE. Sequencing used an Illumina HiSeq 2000. A universal primer binding site was added through template switching, and the final cDNA carried a unique molecular identifier so that TCR cDNA molecules could be counted accurately. Specific primers in the conserved constant-segment region were used to synthesize first-strand cDNA for TCR alpha and beta chains. To control for contamination, every cDNA library was double barcoded, receiving both a SMART-Mk sample barcode and Illumina barcodes. TruSeq adapter sequences along with Illumina sample barcodes were introduced in two successive PCR steps. TCR alpha and beta cDNA libraries were sequenced on the Illumina HiSeq platform with custom primers. The source study handled its data this way. Raw reads were processed with MiGEC to extract unique molecular identifiers, and MiXCR was used to determine CDR3 positions. For each individual, recombination models were inferred using an EM algorithm with the repgenHMM and IGoR tools. The analysis of shared clonotypes was done with the tcR package in R, with sharing normalized by the product of cloneset sizes. To study raw recombination free of thymic and clonal selection effects, out-of-frame nonproductive sequences were analyzed. TCRdb reprocessed the public reads (quality trimming at Q25 with fastp, clone calling with MiXCR) and kept in-frame beta chains. Rows merge per CDR3 protein into single entries with the most common DNA and genes. TCRdb's processing, not the authors' own work, is the source of the V and J calls. The sample table shows 700,000 or so distinct CDR3 sequences, and roughly 8% are seen once. 0.75% to 1% of the sample is taken by the ten largest.

Concerning this clonotype itself: The specificity of this receptor is unknown. Base qualities were left out, and no much larger clone turns up one base away.

This same sample was also taken into another study, of yellow fever vaccine responses in identical twins. As described in the second report: According to the authors, in identical twins the way T cells responded to vaccination appeared partly convergent and partly personalized. In the study, vaccine-responding T cell clones were precisely tracked in identical twins.

The sequenced sample consisted of PBMCs. The TCR originated in a woman between 18 and 29 years old in good health. The chain joins TRBV9 to TRBJ2-1; confidence is insufficient to name the D gene. The CDR3 region has the sequence CASSGAVQLHNEQFF. The sequence in DNA is TGTGCCAGCAGCGGCGCTGTACAATTACACAATGAGCAGTTCTTC. With the rest looked up from the reference TRBV9 and TRBJ2-1 genes rather than sequenced, the full variable domain is DSGVTQTPKHLITATGQRVTLRCSPRSGDLSVYWYQQSLDQGLQFLIQYYNGEERAKGNILERFSAQQFPDLHSELNLSSLELGDSALYFCASSGAVQLHNEQFFGPGTRLTVL.